These T cell receptor beta chains were read from a single sample in a study of regulatory T cells in long-lasting Graves disease. One entry per CDR3 protein, called by TCRdb with MiXCR from the multiplex PCR reads. Of around 400,000 distinct CDR3 sequences in the sample, approximately 23% are singletons; the top ten hold around 30%. Source: peripheral blood mononuclear cells (PBMCs), taken when the disease was refractory, from a patient treated with antithyroid drugs. The receptors were gathered from a woman aged 35 to 49 with Graves disease. Each CDR3 is given with its conserved first and last residue. Rows may omit the clone size; those that give it use once, few, many or a size class.

j_call | cdr3_length | clone_size | v_call | cdr3_aa
TRBJ1-1 | 16 | few | TRBV7-9 | CASSFQPGPLNTEAFF
TRBJ2-7 | 14 | many | TRBV20-1 | CSARSRQWGREQYF
TRBJ1-5 | 15 | - | TRBV28 | CASSPDRVGNQPQHF
TRBJ1-1 | 16 | - | TRBV12-3/TRBV12-4 | CASSQDGRQPNTEAFF
TRBJ2-7 | 18 | - | TRBV13 | CASSYLPKTSGSTYEQYF
TRBJ1-1 | 14 | - | TRBV3-1 | CASSQDWGNTEAFF
TRBJ1-1 | 14 | - | TRBV3-1 | CASRGTYMNTEAFF
TRBJ2-7 | 14 | - | TRBV12-3/TRBV12-4 | CASSSGLDPYEQYF
TRBJ1-5 | 14 | - | TRBV30 | CAWRRGAGNQPQHF
TRBJ2-2 | 12 | many | TRBV2 | CASSVENGELFF
TRBJ2-4 | 14 | many | TRBV29-1 | CSVEGENAKNIQYF
TRBJ2-7 | 16 | many | TRBV7-9 | CASSRGTSGRAHEQYF
TRBJ2-7 | 15 | many | TRBV5-1 | CASSFSGSSSYEQYF
TRBJ2-2 | 15 | - | TRBV19 | CATKRLAGNTGELFF
TRBJ2-7 | 14 | - | TRBV7-3 | CASSLVVTGYEQYF
TRBJ1-5 | 14 | many | TRBV12-3/TRBV12-4 | CASSFQDSNQPQHF
TRBJ2-3 | 12 | few | TRBV2 | CANSPFSDTQYF
TRBJ2-1 | 12 | - | TRBV14 | CASSQAPHEQFF